This T cell receptor (beta chain) was profiled in a study of CD8+CD57+ T cells in acquired aplastic anemia. V gave up 10 bases and J gave up 2 bases, with 12 bases separating them. CDR3 length: 13 residues. Looked up from germline, CDR1 is LNHDA and CDR2 is SQIVND (reference sequence). Study-level points and caveats: The CD8+ Simpson's diversity of patients and controls was not significantly different.

For sequencing, patients were chosen who had shown expansion of CD8+CD57+ cells by flow cytometry. TCR beta VDJ combinations and CDR3 sequences were profiled from genomic DNA. TCRdb re-called the reads with MiXCR, one entry per CDR3 protein. The sample yields about 190,000 distinct CDR3 sequences, less than 60% seen once. This clonotype was seen a few times. What it binds is unknown. The genes are TRBV19 and TRBJ1-3; D is unresolved. This receptor was identified in a human donor with aplastic anemia. Sequenced input: sorted CD4+, CD8+, or CD8+CD57+ T cells (not recorded which) from PBMCs. CDR3 in amino acids: CATFFGTGNTIYF. In DNA form, the CDR3 reads TGTGCCACCTTCTTCGGGACTGGAAACACCATATATTTT.